The 7 T cell receptor beta chains below were found in one sample sequenced in a study of T cell responses to AZD1222 COVID-19 vaccine (dated by TCRdb to the early 2020s). What the time point label conveys for this sample: baseline before first vaccination. The library relied on the immunoSEQ multiplex PCR assay. The table comes from immuneACCESS by way of TCRdb, which keeps in-frame sequences with V and J called. Part of the clones is missing from these tables; in studies checked, under half for an unresolved V gene and the rest for unknown reasons. This sample gives about 120,000 clones in total; 65% to 90% of them show up just once. More than 6.5% of the sample is in the top ten clones. Material: peripheral blood, obtained on day 0 of AZD1222 vaccination. The receptors shown here come from an adult in good health.

As for this clone: This CDR3 is also generated by other DNA sequences in the sample. The chain combines TRBV18 with TRBJ1-2, with D hard to call. The CDR3 length is 14 residues. CDR1 KGHSH and CDR2 LQKENI come from the germline V gene. With 0 bases removed from V and 2 bases from J, the gap between germline ends came to 7 bases. The CDR3 DNA reads TGTGCCAGCTCACCACCAGCAGTGAACTATGGCTACACCTTC. Encoded protein: CASSPPAVNYGYTF.

The rearrangement joins TRBV29-1 to TRBJ1-1; 7 bases map to TRBD1. The CDR3 loop spans 14 amino acids. V was pared by 6 bases and J by 8 bases, with 15 bases of the junction left unmatched. Germline loops: CDR1 SQVTM, CDR2 ANQGSEA. The CDR3 nucleotides read TGCAGCGTCGGCTTTGCAACAGGGGCTCTGGAAGCTTTCTTT. It codes for CSVGFATGALEAFF.

This chain joins TRBV6-5 and TRBJ2-2; no clear D gene. Deletions cut 5 bases from V and 6 bases from J, with 7 bases between. The CDR3 covers 12 residues. CDR1 and CDR2 (germline): MNHEY, SVGAGI. The CDR3 DNA reads as TGTGCCAGCAGTAGTAGGGCCGGGGAGCTGTTTTTT. This sequence encodes CASSSRAGELFF.

The rearrangement joins TRBV6-5 to TRBJ1-1; 12 nucleotides match TRBD1. CDR1 and CDR2 from the germline V gene are MNHEY and SVGAGI. The CDR3 has 15 residues. V shed 8 bases and J 4 bases; nucleotides not matched to a gene: 8. CDR3 sequence: CASFGTGGAGTEAFF. DNA of the CDR3: TGTGCCAGCTTTGGGACAGGGGGCGCGGGCACTGAAGCTTTCTTT.

V usage is TRBV12-3 or TRBV12-4 and J usage is TRBJ1-2; D might be TRBD1 (6 bases). Trimming took off 7 bases at V and 8 bases at J, with 17 bases between the two ends. The CDR3 is made up of 13 amino acids. CDR3 protein: CASIQRGTYGYTF. In DNA, the CDR3 is TGTGCCAGCATTCAGAGGGGGACATACGGCTACACCTTC.

This chain links TRBV27 with TRBJ2-5; D call uncertain. Germline V gene sequence: CDR1 MNHEY, CDR2 SMNVEV (reference sequence). V was trimmed by 1 base and J by 2 bases, leaving 8 bases between them. The CDR3 loop spans 14 amino acids. In DNA form, the CDR3 reads TGTGCCAGCAGTTTATGGAACAGACAAGAGACCCAGTACTTC. Its protein is CASSLWNRQETQYF.

The CDR3 protein is CSVAGISSYNEQFF. CDR3 bases: TGCAGCGTCGCCGGGATTAGCTCCTACAATGAGCAGTTCTTC. The rearrangement links TRBV29-1 to TRBJ2-1; D possibly corresponds to TRBD2 (5 bases). Germline values: CDR1 SQVTM, CDR2 ANQGSEA. Trimming left V 6 bases short and J 0 bases short, with 12 bases between. This CDR3 region has 14 residues.